The TCR beta chain described here comes from a study of human CD8 memory T cell subsets. Germline values: CDR1 KGHSH, CDR2 LQKENI. The CDR3 loop spans 13 amino acids. UMI-labeled 5' RACE produced the TCR beta libraries. After re-calling the 5' RACE reads, TCRdb lists one entry per CDR3 protein, DNA absent. This sample's clone table lists about 20,000 distinct CDR3 sequences. The sample comprised CD8+ T cells from PBMCs. The origin of this receptor is a human donor in good health. This chain joins TRBV18 and TRBJ2-5. The CDR3 sequence is CASSPTFQETQYF.